This is a list of T cell receptor beta chains from one sample in a study of neurological immune-mediated disorders. TCRdb ran MiXCR on the 5' RACE reads and lists one entry per CDR3 protein. The sample holds approximately 74,000 distinct CDR3 sequences, about 9.7% seen once. The sequenced sample consisted of PBMCs. The receptors shown here come from a middle-aged man in good health. Both conserved end residues are part of each CDR3. A D gene is named only where the DNA matches it firmly. Size values are once, few and many counts, or a class for expanded clones, and some rows have none.

>many|TRBV12-3/TRBV12-4|TRBD2|TRBJ2-1
CASSPTTSGNNEQFF
TGTGCCAGCAGTCCCACGACTAGCGGGAACAATGAGCAGTTCTTC
>many|TRBV14|TRBD1|TRBJ1-3
CASSQNRGIGNTIYF
TGTGCCAGCAGCCAAAACAGGGGGATCGGAAACACCATATATTTT
>many|TRBV20-1|TRBD2|TRBJ2-7
CSARGGGPHEQYF
TGCAGTGCTAGAGGGGGAGGGCCGCACGAGCAGTACTTC
>many|TRBV5-1|NA|TRBJ2-1
CASSPQVNNEQFF
TGCGCCAGCAGCCCCCAGGTAAACAATGAGCAGTTCTTC
>few|TRBV5-1|TRBD2|TRBJ2-2
CASSRDYNFLFF
TGCGCCAGCAGCCGGGACTACAATTTCCTGTTTTTT
>NA|TRBV5-1|NA|TRBJ2-3
CASNRGGSTDTQYF
TGCGCCAGCAACAGGGGAGGTAGCACAGATACGCAGTATTTT
>many|TRBV7-2|TRBD2|TRBJ2-2
CASSRDYGELFF
TGTGCCAGCAGCCGGGACTACGGGGAGCTGTTTTTT
>many|TRBV6-1|NA|TRBJ2-1
CASSEISRGGNEQFF
TGTGCCAGCAGTGAAATTAGCCGCGGAGGCAATGAGCAGTTCTTC
>many|TRBV7-2|NA|TRBJ2-7
CASSPRSAAYEQYF
TGTGCCAGCAGCCCCAGGTCCGCGGCCTACGAGCAGTACTTC
>many|TRBV7-2|NA|TRBJ1-3
CASSLLGLPSGNTIYF
TGTGCCAGCAGCCTTTTGGGACTGCCGTCTGGAAACACCATATATTTT
>many|TRBV12-3/TRBV12-4|TRBD1|TRBJ1-2
CASSPQTGAPVGGYTF
TGTGCCAGCTCGCCCCAAACAGGGGCCCCAGTAGGCGGCTACACCTTC
>many|TRBV28|NA|TRBJ2-4
CASSLWAGLAKNIQYF
TGTGCCAGCAGTTTATGGGCAGGGCTCGCCAAAAACATTCAGTACTTC
>many|TRBV14|NA|TRBJ2-5
CASSQSPQQETQYF
TGTGCCAGCAGCCAATCCCCCCAGCAAGAGACCCAGTACTTC
>many|TRBV5-8|NA|TRBJ2-3
CASSRVTQYF
TGTGCCAGCAGCCGCGTAACGCAGTATTTT
>many|TRBV20-1|NA|TRBJ2-1
CSPIGAPYNEQFF
TGCAGTCCAATCGGGGCGCCGTACAATGAGCAGTTCTTC
>many|TRBV7-6|NA|TRBJ1-4
CASSPTPVRMNEKLFF
TGTGCCAGCAGCCCGACCCCGGTACGGATGAATGAAAAACTGTTTTTT
>many|TRBV5-1|NA|TRBJ2-5
CASRRDQQETQYF
TGCGCCAGCAGACGGGACCAACAAGAGACCCAGTACTTC
>many|TRBV29-1|TRBD2|TRBJ2-1
CSVDEGLTNEQFF
TGCAGCGTTGATGAGGGACTAACCAATGAGCAGTTCTTC
>many|TRBV20-1|NA|TRBJ2-3
CSAREPDTQYF
TGCAGTGCTAGGGAGCCAGATACGCAGTATTTT
>many|TRBV5-1|NA|TRBJ2-4
CASTQGSGNGNIQYF
TGCGCCAGCACCCAGGGGTCGGGAAATGGGAACATTCAGTACTTC
>many|TRBV10-3|TRBD2|TRBJ2-3
CAISDPSGSTDTQYF
TGTGCCATCAGTGACCCTAGCGGAAGCACAGATACGCAGTATTTT
>many|TRBV4-3|TRBD1|TRBJ2-1
CASSQDATGDYNEQFF
TGCGCCAGCAGCCAAGACGCGACAGGGGATTACAATGAGCAGTTCTTC
>many|TRBV10-3|NA|TRBJ2-1
CAISEADEQFF
TGTGCCATCAGTGAGGCGGATGAGCAGTTCTTC
>few|TRBV18|TRBD1|TRBJ2-5
CASSRGLRETQYF
TGTGCCAGTTCCAGGGGGCTCAGAGAGACCCAGTACTTC
>many|TRBV28|TRBD2|TRBJ2-3
CASSPAGARRDTQYF
TGTGCCAGCAGCCCAGCGGGAGCTAGGAGAGATACGCAGTATTTT